This T cell receptor (beta chain) was recovered during a study of blood T cell repertoires in COVID-19. About the research overall: PBMCs, B-cell-depleted T cells, or T cells provided the cDNA or gDNA that made up the material.

In the source study's methods: Estimated nucleated cell counts came from reference gene primer amplification. The method was immunoSEQ multiplex PCR; TCRdb's version includes in-frame clones alone and lacks a portion of them. V and J calls and clone size are given by that table; D and trimming were obtained from the DNA. The sample lists roughly 180,000 clones, 70% to 90% occurring once. All enrollees were roughly 18 to 90 years old and from fewer than 30 US areas. Participants' own reports of clinical history determined their cohort assignment. CDR1 is MDHEN, CDR2 SYDVKM, per germline. This CDR3 comprises 14 residues. The germline V and J ends were trimmed by 7 bases and 0 bases, with 12 bases remaining between them.

Sequenced: PBMCs or T cells enriched from blood (not recorded which). V gene TRBV28 combines with J gene TRBJ1-1; D perhaps matches TRBD1 (5 bases). The TCR comes from a woman between 50 and 59 years old who had recovered from COVID-19. The CDR3 sequence is CASTSPGVNTEAFF. The CDR3 DNA is TGTGCCAGCACCTCCCCGGGGGTGAACACTGAAGCTTTCTTT.